A single sample is the source of the 6 T cell receptor beta chains below, sequenced in a study of identifying expanded T cells in peripheral blood. Clones were read by immunoSEQ multiplex PCR, and TCRdb kept only the in-frame ones, dropping some. The repertoire holds about 100,000 clones, with approximately 89% as singletons. The sample was blood. The receptors here all came from a person between 18 and 75 years old in good health.

The chain carries TRBV7-9 and TRBJ1-4, with D possibly matching TRBD1 (6 bases). The length of the CDR3 is 15 residues. The germline gives CDR1 SEHNR, CDR2 FQNEAQ (reference sequence). Trimming stripped 4 bases from V and 4 bases from J, with 13 bases between. The chain's CDR3 is CASSYTGHLNEKLFF. The CDR3 DNA reads as TGTGCCAGCAGCTACACAGGGCACCTTAATGAAAAACTGTTTTTT.

The gene calls are TRBV7-9 and TRBJ1-2; D remains ambiguous. Germline V CDR1 and CDR2: SEHNR, FQNEAQ (reference sequence). The CDR3 spans 12 residues. Between the trimmed V and J ends, which lost 1 base and 8 bases, there was a span of 8 bases. As DNA, the CDR3 is TGTGCCAGCAGCTTAGAGGGAATGGGCTACACCTTC. It codes for CASSLEGMGYTF.

The V and J genes are TRBV5-1 and TRBJ1-1; TRBD1 is a possible D gene (6 bases). This CDR3 spans 15 amino acids. V was shortened by 0 bases and J by 3 bases, with 12 bases between the two germline ends. Germline V CDR1 and CDR2: SGHRS, YFSETQ. The CDR3 reads CASSLGVRGDTEAFF. In nucleotides, the CDR3 is TGCGCCAGCAGCTTGGGTGTAAGGGGGGACACTGAAGCTTTCTTT.

This clone has only a few counts. The J gene is TRBJ2-7, the V gene TRBV21-1; the table's D gene call, TRBD2, was not cross checked with the DNA. TRBV21-1 is a pseudogene segment. CDR3 size: 15 residues. Here the CDR3 reads CASSLIRDFSYEQYF. CDR3 nucleotide sequence: TGTGCCAGCAGCCTTATCCGGGACTTCTCCTACGAGCAGTACTTC.

The chain links TRBV18 to TRBJ1-1; the D gene is possibly TRBD1 (6 bases). Trimming pared 3 bases from V and 4 bases from J, leaving 15 bases between. Germline V lookup: CDR1 KGHSH, CDR2 LQKENI. CDR3 length: 15 amino acids. The CDR3 nucleotides read TGTGCCAGCTCACCTTCGGAGGGGGGCCTCACTGAAGCTTTCTTT. This codes for CASSPSEGGLTEAFF.

The rearrangement uses TRBV10-2 and TRBJ1-2; no reliable D call. CDR3 length: 12 amino acids. Between the trimmed V and J ends, which lost 7 bases and 4 bases, there was a span of 10 bases. Germline assignment: CDR1 WSHSY and CDR2 SAAADI. CDR3 region: CASIGSSYGYTF. The CDR3 DNA reads TGCGCCAGCATTGGCAGCTCCTATGGCTACACCTTC.